A selection of T cell receptor beta chains follows, all from one sample in a study of PD-1 blockade in classical Hodgkin lymphoma. Produced via immunoSEQ multiplex PCR; TCRdb's table is partial and in-frame only. Of about 18,000 clones listed, around 85% were seen once; the top ten hold about 24%. Sample: peripheral blood mononuclear cells (PBMCs), taken at baseline. These receptors were collected from a human donor with classical Hodgkin lymphoma. Each CDR3 is given with its conserved first and last residue. The D gene is left open where the match is weak. Clone size is not always given. Where it is, it says once, few, many or a class for expanded clones.

V gene,J gene,clone size,D gene,CDR3 protein,CDR3 DNA
TRBV5-1,TRBJ1-4,-,TRBD1,CASSPEGQLNEKLFF,TGCGCCAGCAGCCCCGAGGGACAGCTTAATGAAAAACTGTTTTTT
TRBV7-9,TRBJ2-5,-,-,CASSSSTQETQYF,TGTGCCAGCAGCTCAAGCACTCAAGAGACCCAGTACTTC
TRBV4-2,TRBJ1-1,-,-,CASSRSLIAEAFF,TGTGCCAGCAGCCGGAGCCTTATAGCTGAAGCTTTCTTT
TRBV27,TRBJ2-3,medium-sized,TRBD2,CASISGGVADTQYF,TGTGCCAGCATCAGCGGGGGGGTTGCAGATACGCAGTATTTT
TRBV6-4,TRBJ1-2,-,-,CASSVEAGSFGYTF,TGTGCCAGCAGTGTGGAGGCGGGGTCCTTTGGCTACACCTTC
TRBV7-9,TRBJ2-7,-,TRBD2,CASSLFPGTTSIYEQYF,TGTGCCAGCAGCTTATTCCCCGGGACTACCTCTATCTACGAGCAGTACTTC
TRBV6-5,TRBJ2-7,once,-,CASSYREYEQYF,TGTGCCAGCAGTTACAGAGAATACGAGCAGTACTTC
TRBV18,TRBJ1-4,-,-,CASSPFARADEKLFF,TGTGCCAGCTCACCATTTGCCAGGGCGGATGAAAAACTGTTTTTT
TRBV21-1,TRBJ2-7,-,-,CASSKVSAGESYEQYF,TGTGCCAGCAGCAAAGTCTCGGCAGGGGAATCCTACGAGCAGTACTTC
TRBV11-2,TRBJ2-3,few,-,CASSLVIKTSTDTQYF,TGTGCCAGCAGCTTAGTGATAAAGACGAGCACAGATACGCAGTATTTT
TRBV10-1,TRBJ2-3,-,TRBD1,CASRKDRGGHPDTQYF,TGCGCCAGCAGGAAAGACAGGGGAGGACATCCAGATACGCAGTATTTT
TRBV7-8,TRBJ2-7,-,-,CASSLASRGGAYEQYF,TGTGCCAGCAGCTTAGCGAGTAGAGGAGGCGCCTACGAGCAGTACTTC
TRBV27,TRBJ2-7,few,-,CASSPTWGVHEQYF,TGTGCCAGCAGTCCGACCTGGGGGGTCCACGAGCAGTACTTC
TRBV7-8,TRBJ1-6,-,-,CASSLAPQLNSPLHF,TGTGCCAGCAGCTTAGCGCCACAGCTTAATTCACCCCTCCACTTT
TRBV2,TRBJ1-4,once,TRBD1,CASSLQGTTNEKLFF,TGTGCCAGCAGTTTACAGGGGACAACTAATGAAAAACTGTTTTTT
TRBV29-1,TRBJ1-1,-,-,CSVDSGRETEAFF,TGCAGCGTTGATTCGGGGAGGGAAACTGAAGCTTTCTTT
TRBV5-6,TRBJ2-1,-,-,CASSPFGWNEQFF,TGTGCCAGCAGCCCGTTCGGTTGGAATGAGCAGTTCTTC
TRBV2,TRBJ2-2,-,-,CASVQVANTGELFF,TGTGCCAGCGTGCAGGTAGCGAACACCGGGGAGCTGTTTTTT
TRBV5-1,TRBJ2-2,few,TRBD1,CASSLTRDRGDTGELFF,TGCGCCAGCAGCTTGACCAGGGACAGGGGTGACACCGGGGAGCTGTTTTTT
TRBV5-1,TRBJ2-7,-,TRBD2,CASSLGLAGSEQYF,TGCGCCAGCAGCTTGGGACTAGCGGGAAGCGAGCAGTACTTC
TRBV27,TRBJ1-1,-,-,CASSLGTRTWSTEAFF,TGTGCCAGCAGTCTAGGGACACGAACTTGGAGCACTGAAGCTTTCTTT
TRBV5-1,TRBJ2-3,-,TRBD2,CATKWGLDTDTQYF,TGCGCCACCAAATGGGGACTAGACACAGATACGCAGTATTTT
TRBV5-6,TRBJ2-7,once,-,CASSLGLYEQYF,TGTGCCAGCAGCCTGGGACTTTACGAGCAGTACTTC
TRBV28,TRBJ1-1,-,TRBD1,CASSLFTGGIGMNTEAFF,TGTGCCAGCAGTTTATTTACAGGGGGCATAGGAATGAACACTGAAGCTTTCTTT
TRBV9,TRBJ2-1,-,-,CASNEVAGEYNEQFF,TGTGCCAGCAACGAAGTCGCCGGGGAGTACAATGAGCAGTTCTTC
TRBV6-1,TRBJ2-4,-,TRBD2,CASSEDFVVAGDGAKNIQYF,TGTGCCAGCAGTGAAGATTTTGTGGTAGCGGGAGACGGAGCCAAAAACATTCAGTACTTC
TRBV19,TRBJ1-6,-,-,CASKPPQGNNSPLHF,TGTGCCAGTAAGCCACCTCAGGGGAATAATTCACCCCTCCACTTT
TRBV2,TRBJ1-3,once,-,CASSERQGSSGNTIYF,TGTGCCAGCAGTGAACGGCAGGGCAGCTCTGGAAACACCATATATTTT